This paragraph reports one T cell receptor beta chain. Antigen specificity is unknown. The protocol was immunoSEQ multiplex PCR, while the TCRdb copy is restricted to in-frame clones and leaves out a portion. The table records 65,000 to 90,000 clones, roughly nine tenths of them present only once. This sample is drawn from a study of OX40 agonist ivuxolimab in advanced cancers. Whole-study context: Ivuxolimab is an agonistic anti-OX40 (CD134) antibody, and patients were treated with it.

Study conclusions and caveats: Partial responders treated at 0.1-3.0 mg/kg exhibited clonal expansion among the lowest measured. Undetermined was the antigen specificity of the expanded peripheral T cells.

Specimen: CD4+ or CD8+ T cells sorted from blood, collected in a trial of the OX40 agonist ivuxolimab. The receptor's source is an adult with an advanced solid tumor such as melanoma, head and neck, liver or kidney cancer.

In nucleotides, the CDR3 is TGTGCCAGCAGCCAAGGGGATCCGGGGGGGCCTGTAGATACGCAGTATTTT. It specifies CASSQGDPGGPVDTQYF. This chain joins TRBV4-2 and TRBJ2-3, with TRBD2 matching over 8 bases. The V and J ends lost 1 base and 5 bases, in that order; junction bases with no gene match: 11. Germline CDR1 reads LGHNA; CDR2 reads YNFKEQ. This CDR3 is built from 17 residues.